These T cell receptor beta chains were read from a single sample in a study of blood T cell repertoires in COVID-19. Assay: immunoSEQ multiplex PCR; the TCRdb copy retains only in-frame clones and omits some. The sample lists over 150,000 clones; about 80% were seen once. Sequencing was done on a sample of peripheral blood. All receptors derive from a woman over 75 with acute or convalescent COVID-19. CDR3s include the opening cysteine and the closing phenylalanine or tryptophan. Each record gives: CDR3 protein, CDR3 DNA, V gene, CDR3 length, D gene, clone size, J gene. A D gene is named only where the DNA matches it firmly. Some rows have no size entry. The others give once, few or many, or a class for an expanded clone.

CASSPRTVDEKLFF,TGTGCCAGCAGCCCGCGGACAGTGGATGAAAAACTGTTTTTT,TRBV5-8,14,-,-,TRBJ1-4
CASSSGSGTTNTEAFF,TGTGCCAGCAGCTCAGGCTCCGGGACAACGAACACTGAAGCTTTCTTT,TRBV7-8,16,-,-,TRBJ1-1
CASSLEGAQPQHF,TGTGCCAGCAGCTTAGAGGGGGCTCAGCCCCAGCATTTT,TRBV11-2,13,-,-,TRBJ1-5
CASSLEHNSPLHF,TGTGCCAGCAGCTTAGAGCATAATTCACCCCTCCACTTT,TRBV7-2,13,-,-,TRBJ1-6
CASSIGQGRSNQPQHF,TGTGCCAGTAGTATCGGACAGGGAAGAAGCAATCAGCCCCAGCATTTT,TRBV19,16,TRBD1,-,TRBJ1-5
CASRFRQGNSPLHF,TGTGCCAGCAGGTTCCGACAGGGAAACTCACCCCTCCACTTT,TRBV6-5,14,TRBD1,-,TRBJ1-6
CASSLEGQGSNTIYF,TGCGCCAGCAGCTTGGAGGGGCAGGGGTCTAACACCATATATTTT,TRBV5-1,15,-,-,TRBJ1-3
CASSLGLASLVHEQFF,TGTGCCAGCAGCTTAGGACTAGCTTCCCTAGTCCATGAGCAGTTCTTC,TRBV7-2,16,TRBD2,-,TRBJ2-1
CASSSSLNTGELFF,TGTGCCAGTAGTAGTTCCCTGAACACCGGGGAGCTGTTTTTT,TRBV19,14,-,-,TRBJ2-2
CSVSTSAFETQYF,TGCAGCGTTTCAACTAGCGCCTTTGAGACCCAGTACTTC,TRBV29-1,13,TRBD2,many,TRBJ2-5
CASSLLAGSSYNEQFF,TGTGCCAGCAGCCTCTTGGCGGGGAGCTCCTACAATGAGCAGTTCTTC,TRBV11-2,16,-,-,TRBJ2-1
CASSYGQAWFF,TGTGCCAGCAGTTATGGGCAGGCTTGGTTCTTT,TRBV6-6,11,-,-,TRBJ1-1
CATSSRGMGQETQYF,TGTGCCACCAGCAGCAGGGGAATGGGCCAAGAGACCCAGTACTTC,TRBV15,15,-,-,TRBJ2-5
CASSQFSTGDEKLFF,TGTGCCAGCAGCCAATTTTCGACAGGGGATGAAAAACTGTTTTTT,TRBV3-1/TRBV3-2,15,TRBD1,-,TRBJ1-4
CASSYLGQGIEDTIYF,TGTGCCAGCAGTTACTTAGGTCAGGGAATTGAAGACACCATATATTTT,TRBV6-5,16,-,-,TRBJ1-3
CASSLWTSGGGTGELFF,TGTGCCAGCAGCCTCTGGACTAGCGGGGGTGGCACCGGGGAGCTGTTTTTT,TRBV11-2,17,TRBD2,few,TRBJ2-2
CASSGVPTSGVSHSYNEQFF,TGTGCCAGCAGCGGCGTTCCTACTAGCGGGGTTTCCCACTCCTACAATGAGCAGTTCTTC,TRBV5-4,20,TRBD2,-,TRBJ2-1
CASSFSGRLTGELFF,TGTGCCAGCAGCTTTAGCGGGAGATTGACCGGGGAGCTGTTTTTT,TRBV5-6,15,TRBD2,-,TRBJ2-2
CASSDQTGHPTNTGELFF,TGTGCCAGCAGCGACCAAACAGGCCACCCGACGAACACCGGGGAGCTGTTTTTT,TRBV9,18,-,-,TRBJ2-2
CASRSLEVAANEQFF,TGCGCCAGCAGGTCACTCGAGGTGGCGGCCAATGAGCAGTTCTTC,TRBV5-1,15,-,-,TRBJ2-1
CASSVSPPGFYPTEAFF,TGTGCCAGCAGCGTCAGCCCCCCGGGGTTCTACCCAACTGAAGCTTTCTTT,TRBV7-2,17,-,-,TRBJ1-1
CASSSLIPYEQYF,TGTGCCAGCAGCTCCTTAATCCCCTACGAGCAGTACTTC,TRBV7-2,13,-,-,TRBJ2-7
CASSLGGGFNGYTF,TGTGCCAGCAGCTTAGGCGGGGGTTTCAATGGCTACACCTTC,TRBV7-2,14,-,-,TRBJ1-2
CASSIGSAAGTEAFF,TGTGCCAGTAGTATAGGGTCAGCAGCAGGCACTGAAGCTTTCTTT,TRBV19,15,-,-,TRBJ1-1
CASSYDRGDTEAFF,TGTGCCAGCAGTTACGACAGGGGGGACACTGAAGCTTTCTTT,TRBV9,14,TRBD1,once,TRBJ1-1
CATSDWGQDFQETQYF,TGTGCCACCAGTGACTGGGGACAGGACTTCCAAGAGACCCAGTACTTC,TRBV24-1,16,TRBD1,-,TRBJ2-5
CSVAYSGTEQYF,TGCAGCGTTGCCTATAGCGGAACCGAGCAGTACTTC,TRBV29-1,12,-,-,TRBJ2-7
CASSGSSGEMYNEQFF,TGTGCCAGCAGTGGGTCTAGCGGGGAAATGTACAATGAGCAGTTCTTC,TRBV2,16,TRBD2,-,TRBJ2-1
CASSYSKLTGELFF,TGTGCCAGCAGTTACTCGAAACTAACCGGGGAGCTGTTTTTT,TRBV6-5,14,-,-,TRBJ2-2
CASSQEGGLSNQPQHF,TGCGCCAGCAGCCAAGAAGGAGGGCTGAGCAATCAGCCCCAGCATTTT,TRBV4-1,16,-,-,TRBJ1-5
CASSPDRTTDTQYF,TGTGCCAGCAGCCCGGACAGAACCACAGATACGCAGTATTTT,TRBV9,14,-,-,TRBJ2-3
CASSLTSYSGNTIYF,TGTGCCAGCAGTTTAACTTCCTACTCTGGAAACACCATATATTTT,TRBV28,15,-,few,TRBJ1-3
CASSAGENYGYTF,TGTGCCAGCAGTGCCGGGGAGAACTATGGCTACACCTTC,TRBV2,13,-,-,TRBJ1-2
CSAILGETQYF,TGCAGTGCGATACTCGGGGAGACCCAGTACTTC,TRBV20-1,11,-,-,TRBJ2-5
CASSLGSPYEKLFF,TGCGCCAGCAGCTTGGGCAGTCCTTATGAAAAACTGTTTTTT,TRBV5-1,14,-,once,TRBJ1-4
CASSPRGQGAYNEQFF,TGTGCCAGCAGCCCCCGGGGACAGGGGGCCTACAATGAGCAGTTCTTC,TRBV9,16,TRBD1,-,TRBJ2-1
CASSVGAQSGGRETQYF,TGTGCCAGCAGCGTAGGGGCCCAGAGCGGGGGGCGTGAGACCCAGTACTTC,TRBV9,17,TRBD2,-,TRBJ2-5
CASSHRDRAYNEQFF,TGTGCCAGCAGCCACCGGGACAGGGCCTACAATGAGCAGTTCTTC,TRBV7-9,15,TRBD1,once,TRBJ2-1
CASSGKGNPTEQYF,TGTGCCAGCAGCGGTAAGGGGAACCCTACCGAGCAGTACTTC,TRBV5-4,14,-,-,TRBJ2-7
CASSVAGGPGGELFF,TGTGCCAGCAGCGTGGCGGGGGGGCCAGGCGGGGAGCTGTTTTTT,TRBV9,15,TRBD2,once,TRBJ2-2